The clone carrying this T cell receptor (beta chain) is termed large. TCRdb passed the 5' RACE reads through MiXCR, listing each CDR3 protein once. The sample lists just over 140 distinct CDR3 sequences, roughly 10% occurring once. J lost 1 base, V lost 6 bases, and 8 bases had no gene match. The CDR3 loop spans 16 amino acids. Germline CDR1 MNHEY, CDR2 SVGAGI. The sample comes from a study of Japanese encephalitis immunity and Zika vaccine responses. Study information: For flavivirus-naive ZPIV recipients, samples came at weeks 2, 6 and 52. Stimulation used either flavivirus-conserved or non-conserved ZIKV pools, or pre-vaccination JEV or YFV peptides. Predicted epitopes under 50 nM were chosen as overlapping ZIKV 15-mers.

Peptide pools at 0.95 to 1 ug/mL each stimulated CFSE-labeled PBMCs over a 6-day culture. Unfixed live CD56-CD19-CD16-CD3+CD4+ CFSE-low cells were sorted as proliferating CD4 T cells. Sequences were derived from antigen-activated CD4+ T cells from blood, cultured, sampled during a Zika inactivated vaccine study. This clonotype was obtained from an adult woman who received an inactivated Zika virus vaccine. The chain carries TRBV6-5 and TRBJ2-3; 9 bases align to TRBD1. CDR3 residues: CASSSRQGERTDTQYF. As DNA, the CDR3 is TGTGCCAGCAGCTCCCGACAGGGGGAGCGCACAGATACGCAGTATTTT.